The count of the clone carrying this T cell receptor beta chain is one. This same CDR3 is encoded by further DNA sequences in the sample. The sample is drawn from a study of technical replicates of blood from a handful of donors. Here immunoSEQ multiplex PCR was the method, and the copy in TCRdb shows in-frame clones only, minus some. Of tens of thousands of clones in the sample, about nine tenths were seen once. The material sequenced was T cells isolated from PBMCs. This receptor was identified in a human donor in good health.

In nucleotides, the CDR3 is TGTGCCAGCTCACCTACGGGCTACGAGCAGTACTTC. It translates to CASSPTGYEQYF. The chain recombines TRBV18 with TRBJ2-7; D not resolved. V gave up 3 bases and J gave up 3 bases, with 6 bases separating them. Germline loops: CDR1 KGHSH, CDR2 LQKENI. CDR3 length equals 12 residues.